These T cell receptor beta chains were read from a single sample in a study of blood T cells in healthy people across ages. TCRdb reprocessed the 5' RACE reads with MiXCR, giving one entry per CDR3 protein. This sample carries hundreds of thousands of distinct CDR3 sequences, about 53% of them seen once, and the ten largest clones take 40% to 50%. The sequenced sample consisted of blood. These receptors originate from a man of 80 years or more in good health. Each CDR3 is given with its conserved first and last residue. The order of the fields is CDR3 length, clone size, D gene, J gene, V gene, CDR3 DNA, CDR3 protein. The D gene is left open where the match is weak. Clone size is given for some rows only: seen once, a few or many times, or a class if the clone is expanded.

>13|few|.|TRBJ2-7|TRBV12-3/TRBV12-4
TGTGCCAGCCGCGGGATCGGAAATCGCGAGCAGTACTTC
CASRGIGNREQYF
>16|.|TRBD1|TRBJ1-5|TRBV28
TGTGCCAGCAGTTCGGCGACAGGGTTGCGCAATCAGCCCCAGCATTTT
CASSSATGLRNQPQHF
>14|.|TRBD2|TRBJ2-3|TRBV12-3/TRBV12-4
TGTGCCAGCAGTTTCGGGGGGAGCGGAGATACGCAGTATTTT
CASSFGGSGDTQYF
>15|once|TRBD2|TRBJ2-1|TRBV5-5
TGTGCCAGCAGAGACGGGACTAGCGGGGCCAATGAGCAGTTCTTC
CASRDGTSGANEQFF
>13|.|.|TRBJ1-5|TRBV27
TGTGCCAGCAGCTTACGAGGGGATCAGCCCCAGCATTTT
CASSLRGDQPQHF
>12|.|.|TRBJ1-2|TRBV6-5
TGTGCCACTGCCACAGGGATAAGTGGCTACACCTTC
CATATGISGYTF
>15|.|.|TRBJ2-5|TRBV7-8
TGTGCCAGCAGCTCCTCGGGGTTATTAGAAGAGACCCAGTACTTC
CASSSSGLLEETQYF
>14|.|.|TRBJ2-1|TRBV5-1
TGCGCCAGCAGCCAACAGACGGACTACAATGGGCAGTTCTTC
CASSQQTDYNGQFF
>15|few|TRBD2|TRBJ2-1|TRBV20-1
TGCAGTGCTAGAGATCTCGCGGGGGGCTACAATGAGCAGTTCTTC
CSARDLAGGYNEQFF
>16|.|.|TRBJ1-2|TRBV6-5
TGTGCCAGCAGTTACGGCCGTGGCCCAGCTAACTATGGCTACACCTTC
CASSYGRGPANYGYTF
>13|.|.|TRBJ1-6|TRBV5-6
TGTGCCAGCAGCTTGGATGAGGCCGAACCCCTCCACTTT
CASSLDEAEPLHF
>14|many|.|TRBJ2-6|TRBV29-1
TGCAGCGTGGGTCCAGGGACTGGGGCCAACGTCCTGACTTTC
CSVGPGTGANVLTF
>15|.|.|TRBJ1-4|TRBV2
TGTGCCAGCAGTGATCGTCTGGGGTCTAATGAAAAACTGTTTTTT
CASSDRLGSNEKLFF
>15|.|.|TRBJ1-1|TRBV29-1
TGCAGCGTTGTAGGGGGAGGGTTCATGAACACTGAAGCTTTCTTT
CSVVGGGFMNTEAFF
>14|.|.|TRBJ2-7|TRBV5-1
TGCGCCAGCAGCTTGGGAGGGACCACCTACGAGCAGTACTTC
CASSLGGTTYEQYF
>16|.|.|TRBJ2-2|TRBV5-1
TGCGCCAGCATCCCTACGGGTGGGATGAGCACCGGGGAGCTGTTTTTT
CASIPTGGMSTGELFF
>12|.|.|TRBJ2-1|TRBV20-1
TGCAGTGCTGGATCACTTAGTAATGAGCAGTTCTTC
CSAGSLSNEQFF
>14|.|.|TRBJ2-7|TRBV7-9
TGTGCCAGCAGCTCCCTCCGGGACGCCTACGAGCAGTACTTC
CASSSLRDAYEQYF
>15|.|.|TRBJ1-1|TRBV28
TGTGCCAGCAATCTAGCGGGGGGTTATGACACTGAAGCTTTCTTT
CASNLAGGYDTEAFF
>15|.|TRBD1|TRBJ1-2|TRBV20-1
TGCAGTGCTAGAGCCCGGGCAGGGGGCAGCTATGGCTACACCTTC
CSARARAGGSYGYTF
>12|few|TRBD2|TRBJ2-1|TRBV12-3/TRBV12-4
TGTGCCAGCAGTTTGGGCGGGAGGAGGCAGTTCTTC
CASSLGGRRQFF
>15|.|.|TRBJ2-5|TRBV5-1
TGCGCCAGCAGCTTGGAGCAGGGAGGCCGAGAGACCCAGTACTTC
CASSLEQGGRETQYF
>16|.|.|TRBJ1-1|TRBV20-1
TGCAGTGCTAGAGATTGGGGCGGACGGCCGAACACTGAAGCTTTCTTT
CSARDWGGRPNTEAFF
>13|once|.|TRBJ1-2|TRBV4-2
TGTGCCAGCCGACCGGGCCTCGCGAAAGGCTACACCTTC
CASRPGLAKGYTF
>14|.|.|TRBJ2-4|TRBV20-1
TGCAGTGCCCTACAGGGACTAGCCAAAAACATTCAGTACTTC
CSALQGLAKNIQYF
>14|few|TRBD1|TRBJ2-7|TRBV2
TGTGCCAGCAGTGGGGCGGGACAGGTTAACAAGCAGTACTTC
CASSGAGQVNKQYF
>15|.|.|TRBJ2-3|TRBV12-3/TRBV12-4
TGTGCCAGCAGTTTATATGGCAGAGGCACAGATACGCAGTATTTT
CASSLYGRGTDTQYF
>17|few|TRBD2|TRBJ2-3|TRBV7-9
TGTGCCAGCAGCTTCCTTGGAGCGGGACGTAGCACAGATACGCAGTATTTT
CASSFLGAGRSTDTQYF
>11|few|.|TRBJ2-7|TRBV24-1
TGTGCCACCAGGACCTCCTACGAGCAGTACTTC
CATRTSYEQYF
>14|.|TRBD2|TRBJ2-7|TRBV20-1
TGCAGTGCTCCACCTAGCGGGAGATCATGGGAGCAGTACTTC
CSAPPSGRSWEQYF
>15|.|.|TRBJ1-1|TRBV18
TGTGCCAGCTCACCCGAGGGGATTGGGAACACTGAAGCTTTCTTT
CASSPEGIGNTEAFF
>15|.|.|TRBJ1-2|TRBV28
TGTGCCAGCAGTTTAAGGGGCAGGGAGTCTAATGGCTACACCTTC
CASSLRGRESNGYTF
>15|once|.|TRBJ1-5|TRBV20-1
TGCAGTGCTAGCTCCGGGACGGATAGCAATCAGCCCCAGCATTTT
CSASSGTDSNQPQHF
>13|.|TRBD2|TRBJ2-7|TRBV20-1
TGCAGTGTCCGATTGACTAGCGGGATTGAGCAGTACTTC
CSVRLTSGIEQYF
>14|few|.|TRBJ2-1|TRBV29-1
TGCAGCGCCCGTTGGTGGGAGGAATACAATGAGCAGTTCTTC
CSARWWEEYNEQFF
>17|.|.|TRBJ2-2|TRBV7-2
TGTGCCAGCAGCTTAAGTCTAGGCGGCATCTACACCGGGGAGCTGTTTTTT
CASSLSLGGIYTGELFF
>13|.|.|TRBJ2-7|TRBV20-1
TGCAGTGCTAGGCCCGGGACATCAGAGGAGCAGTACTTC
CSARPGTSEEQYF
>14|.|.|TRBJ2-7|TRBV7-8
TGTGCCAGCAGCTCGGGGCTTGCCCCCTCCGAGCAGTACTTC
CASSSGLAPSEQYF
>17|.|TRBD2|TRBJ2-5|TRBV6-6
TGTGCCAGCAGCATAACGGGACTAGCGGGAGTTTTGTCGGAGCAGTACTTC
CASSITGLAGVLSEQYF
>12|.|.|TRBJ1-6|TRBV27
TGTGCCAGCAGTACGATTAATTCACCCCTCCACTTT
CASSTINSPLHF
>13|.|TRBD1|TRBJ2-4|TRBV20-1
TGCAGTCCGGAGGACAGGGGGCAAGATGAGCAGTACTTC
CSPEDRGQDEQYF
>15|.|.|TRBJ2-7|TRBV5-6
TGTGCCAGCAGCTTTTTGGGCCCAGGACTGGACGAGCAGTACTTC
CASSFLGPGLDEQYF
>12|.|.|TRBJ2-4|TRBV28
TGTGCCTCCTTCGATCCGGTTTTAGGGCAGTACTTC
CASFDPVLGQYF
>17|few|TRBD2|TRBJ2-7|TRBV11-2
TGTGCCAGCAGCTTAGCCCTGGGACTAGCGGGAGATGGCGAGCAGTACTTC
CASSLALGLAGDGEQYF
>15|.|.|TRBJ1-5|TRBV4-1
TGCGCCAGCAGCCAAGGAATACAGGGCTACCAGCCCCAGCATTTT
CASSQGIQGYQPQHF
>16|.|TRBD1|TRBJ2-1|TRBV5-1
TGCGCCAGCAGCTTGGTGGCGACAGGGGAATACAATGAGCAGTTCTTC
CASSLVATGEYNEQFF
>14|once|.|TRBJ1-2|TRBV11-2
TGTGCCAGCAGCAGGGCCACAAATAACTATGGCTACACCTTC
CASSRATNNYGYTF
>16|.|.|TRBJ2-1|TRBV12-3/TRBV12-4
TGTGCCAGCAGTTTTGCGGGGCTGGCGAGAGCAAGGGAGCAGTTCTTC
CASSFAGLARAREQFF
>15|.|.|TRBJ2-7|TRBV6-5
TGTGCCAGCAGAGGGAATGGGGGCCTCTCCTACGAGCAGTACTTC
CASRGNGGLSYEQYF
>12|.|.|TRBJ1-2|TRBV5-6
TGTGCCAGCACCATGGGGGTCGATGGCTACACCTTC
CASTMGVDGYTF
>15|.|.|TRBJ2-3|TRBV6-6
TGTGCCAGCACCTTCAGACAGACTAGCACAGATACGCAGTATTTT
CASTFRQTSTDTQYF
>16|few|TRBD1|TRBJ2-7|TRBV18
TGTGCCAGCTCACCTAACCACCGGGACAGAGACTACGAGCAGTACTTC
CASSPNHRDRDYEQYF
>15|few|.|TRBJ1-5|TRBV6-5
TGTGCCAGCAGGCCCCGCAGGGACCTCCTCGGGCCCCAGCATTTT
CASRPRRDLLGPQHF